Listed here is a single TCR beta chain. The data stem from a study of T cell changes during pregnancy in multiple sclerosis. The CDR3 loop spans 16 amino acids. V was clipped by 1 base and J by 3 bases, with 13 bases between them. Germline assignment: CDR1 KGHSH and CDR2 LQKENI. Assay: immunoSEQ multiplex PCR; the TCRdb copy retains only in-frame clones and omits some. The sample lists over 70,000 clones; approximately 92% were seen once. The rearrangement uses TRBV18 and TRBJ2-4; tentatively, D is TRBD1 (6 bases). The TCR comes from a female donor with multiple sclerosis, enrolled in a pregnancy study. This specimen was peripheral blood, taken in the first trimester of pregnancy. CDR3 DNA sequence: TGTGCCAGCTCACCACAGGGGGTCTTGGGCAAAAACATTCAGTACTTC. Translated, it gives CASSPQGVLGKNIQYF. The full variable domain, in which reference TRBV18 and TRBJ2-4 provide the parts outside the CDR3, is NAGVMQNPRHLVRRRGQEARLRCSPMKGHSHVYWYRQLPEEGLKFMVYLQKENIIDESGMPKERFSAEFPKEGPSILRIQQVVRGDSAAYFCASSPQGVLGKNIQYFGAGTRLSVL.